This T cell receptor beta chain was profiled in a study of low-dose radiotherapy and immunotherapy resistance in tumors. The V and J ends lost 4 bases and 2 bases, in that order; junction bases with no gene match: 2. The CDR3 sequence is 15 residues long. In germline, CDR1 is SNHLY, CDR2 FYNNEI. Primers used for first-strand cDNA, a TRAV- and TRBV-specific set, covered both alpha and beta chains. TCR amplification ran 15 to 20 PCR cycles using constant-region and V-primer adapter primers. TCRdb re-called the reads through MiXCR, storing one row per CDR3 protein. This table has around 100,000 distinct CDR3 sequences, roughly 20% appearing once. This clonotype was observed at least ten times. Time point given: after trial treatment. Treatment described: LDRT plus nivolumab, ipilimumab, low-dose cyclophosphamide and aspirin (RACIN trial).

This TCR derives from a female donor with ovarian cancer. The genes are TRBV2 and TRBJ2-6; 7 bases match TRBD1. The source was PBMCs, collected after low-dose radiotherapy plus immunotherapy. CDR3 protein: CASSVDRAGANVLTF. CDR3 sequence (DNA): TGTGCCAGCAGTGTAGACAGGGCTGGGGCCAACGTCCTGACTTTC. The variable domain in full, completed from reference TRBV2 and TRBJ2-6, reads EPEVTQTPSHQVTQMGQEVILRCVPISNHLYFYWYRQILGQKVEFLVSFYNNEISEKSEIFDDQFSVERPDGSNFTLKIRSTKLEDSAMYFCASSVDRAGANVLTFGAGSRLTVL.